Listed below are T cell receptor beta chains from one sample, sequenced in a study of blood T cell repertoires in COVID-19. Clones were read by immunoSEQ multiplex PCR, and TCRdb kept only the in-frame ones, dropping some. The profile shows 150,000 to 200,000 clones, 88% of them singletons. Specimen: peripheral blood. Receptors were obtained from a man aged 70-80 years with active or convalescent COVID-19. The CDR3 runs from the conserved cysteine through the conserved F or W. The D gene is left open where the match is weak. Expanded clones are given a class, and other clones once, few, many or no size at all.

TRBV28,-,-,TRBJ2-5,TGTGCCAGCAGTTCCGTATGGACAGACCAAGAGACCCAGTACTTC,CASSSVWTDQETQYF
TRBV6-2/TRBV6-3,-,TRBD1,TRBJ2-7,TGTGCCAGCAGTTACCCTCTTACCGGGACAGGGTCCTACGAGCAGTACTTC,CASSYPLTGTGSYEQYF
TRBV4-3,-,-,TRBJ1-4,TGCGCCAGCAGCCAAGGGCCAGCGGTAAGCGGTGAAAAACTGTTTTTT,CASSQGPAVSGEKLFF
TRBV4-3,once,TRBD1,TRBJ1-2,TGCGCCAGCAGCCAAGGGGGGACAGGGGGCGTCTATGGCTACACCTTC,CASSQGGTGGVYGYTF
TRBV20-1,-,-,TRBJ2-1,TGCAGTGCTAGTGAGAGCTCCTACAATGAGCAGTTCTTC,CSASESSYNEQFF
TRBV24-1,once,TRBD2,TRBJ2-2,TGTGCCACCAGTGATAGGCTAGCGGGAGGGAACACCGGGGAGCTGTTTTTT,CATSDRLAGGNTGELFF
TRBV28,-,TRBD1,TRBJ2-7,TGTGCCAGCAGCAGCCCTGGACAGGGCGACGAGCAGTACTTC,CASSSPGQGDEQYF
TRBV28,-,TRBD2,TRBJ2-7,TGTGCCAGCGGACTCTTTAGCGGGAGATCAGAGCAGTACTTC,CASGLFSGRSEQYF
TRBV3-1/TRBV3-2,-,-,TRBJ1-6,TGTGCCAGCGGCGACTCGGCCCTCCACTTT,CASGDSALHF
TRBV20-1,once,TRBD2,TRBJ2-3,TGCAGTGCTAGTCTCGGAAGCGGGGGCCGCACAGATACGCAGTATTTT,CSASLGSGGRTDTQYF
TRBV5-6,-,TRBD2,TRBJ2-7,TGTGCCAGCAGCTGGGGGACTAGCGGGAGTAGAGCCTACGAGCAGTACTTC,CASSWGTSGSRAYEQYF
TRBV4-3,-,-,TRBJ2-1,TGCGCCAGCAGCCCGGGTACTAGGAAATACAATGAGCAGTTCTTC,CASSPGTRKYNEQFF
TRBV7-2,many,-,TRBJ1-1,TGTGCCAGCAGCTTAGAGGGAGCAGGGGTGAACACTGAAGCTTTCTTT,CASSLEGAGVNTEAFF
TRBV27,-,TRBD1,TRBJ2-7,TGTGCCAGCAGTTCCTTAATCCGGGACAGGGGGCCGGGCTCCTACGAGCAGTACTTC,CASSSLIRDRGPGSYEQYF
TRBV2,-,-,TRBJ2-2,TGTGCCAGCAGTGAGCTCGGGACAAGGAACACCGGGGAGCTGTTTTTT,CASSELGTRNTGELFF
TRBV29-1,few,TRBD1,TRBJ1-5,TGCAGCGTTGCCGACAGGGCGAATCAGCCCCAGCATTTT,CSVADRANQPQHF
TRBV5-4,-,TRBD1,TRBJ1-6,TGTGCCAGCAGCTTGCAGGGGGCTAATTCACCCCTCCACTTT,CASSLQGANSPLHF
TRBV28,once,TRBD2,TRBJ2-3,TGTGCCAGCACACCTATGGGGGGGTACACATATACGCAGTATTTT,CASTPMGGYTYTQYF